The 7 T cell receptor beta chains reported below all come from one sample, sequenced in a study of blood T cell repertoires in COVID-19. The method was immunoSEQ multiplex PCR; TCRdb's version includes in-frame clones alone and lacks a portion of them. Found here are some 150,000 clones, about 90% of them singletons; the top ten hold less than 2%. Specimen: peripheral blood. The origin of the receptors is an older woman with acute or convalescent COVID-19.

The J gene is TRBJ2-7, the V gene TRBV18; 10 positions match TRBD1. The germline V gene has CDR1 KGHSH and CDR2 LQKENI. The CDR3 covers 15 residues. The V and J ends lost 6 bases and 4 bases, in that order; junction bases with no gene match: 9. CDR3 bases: TGTGCCAGCTCGCCCGAGGGACAGGGGACGTACGAGCAGTACTTC. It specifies CASSPEGQGTYEQYF.

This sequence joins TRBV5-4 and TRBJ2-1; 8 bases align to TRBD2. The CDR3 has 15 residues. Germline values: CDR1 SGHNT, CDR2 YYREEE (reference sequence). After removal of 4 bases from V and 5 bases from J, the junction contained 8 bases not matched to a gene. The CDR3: CASSPGGGGNNEQFF. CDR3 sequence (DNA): TGTGCCAGCAGCCCCGGGGGGGGAGGAAACAATGAGCAGTTCTTC.

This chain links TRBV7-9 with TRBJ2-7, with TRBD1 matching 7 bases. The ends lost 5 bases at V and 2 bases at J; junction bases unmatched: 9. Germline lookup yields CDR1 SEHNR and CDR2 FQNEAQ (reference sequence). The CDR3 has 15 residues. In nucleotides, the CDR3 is TGTGCCAGCAGCCCAAACCGGGACAGAGCCTACGAGCAGTACTTC. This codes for CASSPNRDRAYEQYF.

The chain's CDR3 is CASSAGDRPYEQYF. CDR3 bases: TGTGCCAGCAGTGCTGGGGACAGACCCTACGAGCAGTACTTC. The J gene is TRBJ2-7, the V gene TRBV9; 7 nucleotides align to TRBD1. The CDR3 covers 14 residues. The V gene end was trimmed by 5 bases and the J gene end by 2 bases; junction bases not matched to a gene: 7. Germline CDR1 and CDR2: SGDLS and YYNGEE.

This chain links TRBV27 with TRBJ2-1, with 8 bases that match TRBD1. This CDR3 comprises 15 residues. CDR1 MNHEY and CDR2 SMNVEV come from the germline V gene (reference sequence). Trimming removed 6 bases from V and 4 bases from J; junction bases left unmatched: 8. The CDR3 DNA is TGTGCCAGCAGCCCAACCGGGACAGGTTACAATGAGCAGTTCTTC. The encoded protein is CASSPTGTGYNEQFF.

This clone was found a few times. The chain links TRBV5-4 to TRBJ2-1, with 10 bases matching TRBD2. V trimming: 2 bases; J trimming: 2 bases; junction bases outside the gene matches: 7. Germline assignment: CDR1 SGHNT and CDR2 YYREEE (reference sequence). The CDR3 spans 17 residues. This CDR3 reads CASSFLGLAGAYNEQFF. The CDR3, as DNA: TGTGCCAGCAGCTTCCTGGGGCTAGCGGGGGCCTACAATGAGCAGTTCTTC.

In nucleotides, the CDR3 is TGTGCCAGCAGTGCGGACAGGGGGCGAACTTTCTTT. Translation gives CASSADRGRTFF. The rearrangement uses TRBV2 and TRBJ1-1; TRBD1 agrees at 11 bases. J gave up 12 bases and V 4 bases, and 4 bases lay outside the gene matches. Germline values: CDR1 SNHLY, CDR2 FYNNEI. The CDR3 spans 12 residues.